These 12 T cell receptor beta chains share one sample of origin, sequenced in a study of sequential checkpoint blockade in melanoma. Clones were sequenced by immunoSEQ multiplex PCR, and TCRdb holds only the in-frame ones, with some missing. The sample has approximately 19,000 clones; 65% to 75% are singletons. Treatment described: randomized to nivolumab then ipilimumab (arm A) or the reverse (arm B). The source material was tumor tissue (inferred from file names), sampled from a patient given nivolumab and ipilimumab in sequence. The source of these receptors is a human donor with melanoma.

This rearrangement joins TRBV6-8 to TRBJ1-1; possibly TRBD1 for D (5 bases). The CDR3 loop spans 13 amino acids. Trimming took off 9 bases at V and 0 bases at J, with 11 bases between the two ends. Germline assignment: CDR1 MNHGY and CDR2 SAAAGT. The CDR3 is CASSGLLNTEAFF. CDR3 bases: TGTGCCAGTTCGGGACTTTTGAACACTGAAGCTTTCTTT.

The rearrangement uses TRBV19 and TRBJ2-1; 11 bases map to TRBD2. The ends lost 6 bases at V and 1 base at J; junction bases unmatched: 5. CDR1 is LNHDA and CDR2 is SQIVND in the germline V gene (reference sequence). CDR3 length: 16 residues. CDR3 coding DNA: TGTGCCAGTAGCATCACTAGCGGGAGATCCTACAATGAGCAGTTCTTC. Its protein is CASSITSGRSYNEQFF.

The chain carries TRBV5-1 and TRBJ2-2, with D perhaps TRBD1 (6 bases). The CDR3 contains 14 residues. V was trimmed by 0 bases and J by 5 bases, leaving 8 bases between them. Germline V gene lookup returns CDR1 SGHRS and CDR2 YFSETQ. Here the CDR3 DNA reads TGCGCCAGCAGCTTGGGAGGGGGAACCGGGGAGCTGTTTTTT. Residues: CASSLGGGTGELFF.

The chain couples TRBV23-1 to TRBJ1-2; TRBD1 aligns across 8 bases. TRBV23-1 is classed as an ORF, of uncertain function. Trimming cost V 6 bases and J 6 bases; bases outside gene matches: 9. The CDR3 is made up of 14 amino acids. In DNA, the CDR3 is TGCGCCAGCAGCTTGACAGGGGCGGTCCATGGCTACACCTTC. Its protein is CASSLTGAVHGYTF.

This chain uses TRBV29-1 with TRBJ2-3, with 10 bases fitting TRBD2. CDR3 length: 14 residues. CDR1 SQVTM and CDR2 ANQGSEA come from the germline V gene. Trimming removed 2 bases from V and 4 bases from J; junction bases left unmatched: 3. The CDR3 DNA sequence: TGCAGCGTTGAATTAGCGGGGGGATCAGATACGCAGTATTTT. Translated: CSVELAGGSDTQYF.

Only a few counts were recorded for this clone. The chain links TRBV19 to TRBJ1-5; possibly TRBD1 for D (5 bases). The V end was cut by 5 bases, the J end by 5 bases, with 10 bases between. The CDR3 has 13 residues. Germline lookup yields CDR1 LNHDA and CDR2 SQIVND (reference sequence). CDR3 in DNA: TGTGCCAGTAGTCCCGGAGGGGATCAGCCCCAGCATTTT. Translating gives CASSPGGDQPQHF.

This clone was counted a few times. Written as DNA, the CDR3 is TGTGCCAGCAGCCCCTTACAGGGTATTGGTGAAAAACTGTTTTTT. Protein sequence: CASSPLQGIGEKLFF. This sequence joins TRBV6-4 and TRBJ1-4; TRBD1 might be the D (6 bases). CDR1 is MRHNA and CDR2 is SNTAGT in the germline V gene. The CDR3 spans 15 residues. V was shortened by 6 bases and J by 7 bases, with 18 bases between the two germline ends.

This chain links TRBV6-8 with TRBJ2-7; TRBD1 is a possible D gene (6 bases). The CDR3 spans 12 residues. V was trimmed by 6 bases and J by 6 bases, leaving 12 bases between them. Germline values: CDR1 MNHGY, CDR2 SAAAGT. In nucleotides, the CDR3 is TGTGCCAGCAGGAATCCAGGGGTCGAGCAGTACTTC. Protein sequence: CASRNPGVEQYF.

The genes are TRBV7-1 and TRBJ2-2, with 8 bases aligning to TRBD1. TRBV7-1 is noted as an ORF with a role that remains uncertain. This CDR3 comprises 15 residues. Unmatched junction bases numbered 6, after V lost 7 bases and J lost 2 bases. The CDR3 here is CASKPGTGNTGELFF. The CDR3 region has the DNA TGTGCCAGCAAACCCGGGACAGGCAACACCGGGGAGCTGTTTTTT.

The chain carries TRBV9 and TRBJ2-5; 7 nucleotides match TRBD2. CDR1 and CDR2 from the germline V gene are SGDLS and YYNGEE. CDR3 length equals 15 residues. Trimming removed 5 bases from V and 7 bases from J; junction bases left unmatched: 14. The chain's CDR3 is CASRGTRRERATQYF. The CDR3 DNA follows: TGTGCCAGCAGGGGGACCCGGCGGGAGAGGGCGACCCAGTACTTC.

The rearrangement uses TRBV19 and TRBJ1-3, with D maybe TRBD1 (6 bases). The CDR3 sequence is 15 residues long. Per germline, CDR1 LNHDA and CDR2 SQIVND (reference sequence). V lost 3 bases, J lost 4 bases, and 13 bases lay in between. The CDR3 spells CASSINRVGGNTIYF. CDR3 nucleotide sequence: TGTGCCAGTAGTATTAACAGGGTTGGCGGAAACACCATATATTTT.

By share, this clone ranks as medium-sized. The genes are TRBV9 and TRBJ2-3; D possibly matches TRBD1 or TRBD2 (5 bases each). The V end was cut by 4 bases, the J end by 0 bases, with 15 bases between. CDR3 length equals 16 residues. In germline, CDR1 is SGDLS, CDR2 YYNGEE. CDR3 sequence reads: CASSISGTPSTDTQYF. In DNA form, the CDR3 reads TGTGCCAGCAGCATATCTGGGACGCCCAGCACAGATACGCAGTATTTT.